The 29 T cell receptor beta chains in this list originate from one sample, sequenced in a study of blood T cell repertoires in COVID-19. Assay used: immunoSEQ multiplex PCR; TCRdb lists only in-frame clones, some missing. Among some 80,000 clones, roughly nine tenths were seen once, and the ten largest hold around a sixth. The sequenced sample consisted of peripheral blood. The receptors derive from a woman aged 80 or older with active or convalescent COVID-19.

The V and J genes are TRBV15 and TRBJ2-3, with 8 bases lining up with TRBD1. Looked up from germline, CDR1 is LNHNV and CDR2 is YYDKDF (reference sequence). The CDR3 spans 13 residues. The trim removed 8 bases at V and 0 bases at J, leaving 1 base unmatched. CDR3 bases: TGTGCCACCCGGACAGGGAGCACAGATACGCAGTATTTT. It codes for CATRTGSTDTQYF.

This clone was seen a handful of times. The chain is built from TRBV5-6 and TRBJ1-2, with D possibly being TRBD1 (5 bases). Germline assignment: CDR1 SGHDT and CDR2 YYEEEE. The CDR3 is made up of 13 amino acids. With 4 bases removed from V and 0 bases from J, the gap between germline ends came to 7 bases. In DNA form, the CDR3 reads TGTGCCAGCAGCCTGACAGCTAACTATGGCTACACCTTC. Protein sequence: CASSLTANYGYTF.

The DNA for the CDR3 is TGTGCCAGCAGCGTAGAGTCATCGGGGGGGCGGACAGATACGCAGTATTTT. This gives the protein CASSVESSGGRTDTQYF. The rearrangement uses TRBV9 and TRBJ2-3; TRBD2 agrees at 8 bases. Germline lookup yields CDR1 SGDLS and CDR2 YYNGEE. The CDR3 contains 17 residues. J was trimmed by 3 bases and V by 0 bases; bases with no gene match: 9. Looking up the rest from reference TRBV9 and TRBJ2-3 gives the full variable domain: DSGVTQTPKHLITATGQRVTLRCSPRSGDLSVYWYQQSLDQGLQFLIQYYNGEERAKGNILERFSAQQFPDLHSELNLSSLELGDSALYFCASSVESSGGRTDTQYFGPGTRLTVL.

The CDR3 DNA reads TGTGCCAGCAGAAGGACTAGCGGGGGTGACTACAATGAGCAGTTCTTC. Its translation is CASRRTSGGDYNEQFF. The V gene is TRBV28, the J gene TRBJ2-1, with 13 bases identical to TRBD2. CDR3 size: 16 residues. Trimming at V came to 6 bases and at J to 3 bases, leaving 5 bases not matched to a gene. Germline values: CDR1 MDHEN, CDR2 SYDVKM.

The chain links TRBV9 to TRBJ2-7, with 15 bases identical to TRBD2. The length of the CDR3 is 20 residues. J was trimmed by 0 bases and V by 3 bases; bases with no gene match: 13. Per the germline V gene, CDR1 is SGDLS and CDR2 is YYNGEE. CDR3 sequence (DNA): TGTGCCAGCAGCGCCGAAAACTCCGGGACTAGCGGGGGGACCTCCTACGAGCAGTACTTC. This encodes CASSAENSGTSGGTSYEQYF.

The J gene is TRBJ1-6, the V gene TRBV28; D is perhaps TRBD1 (6 bases). The V gene lost 1 base and the J gene lost 6 bases, with 13 bases spanning the gap. There are 16 residues in the CDR3. Germline CDR1 and CDR2: MDHEN and SYDVKM. CDR3 region: CASSLSGGAGNSPLHF. As DNA, the CDR3 is TGTGCCAGCAGTTTATCGGGGGGCGCGGGTAATTCACCCCTCCACTTT.

This chain joins TRBV6-6 and TRBJ1-6, with 8 nucleotides matching TRBD1. The CDR3 spans 17 residues. The germline CDR1 and CDR2 sequences are MNHNY and SVGAGI (reference sequence). J gave up 2 bases and V 5 bases, and 8 bases lay outside the gene matches. The CDR3 DNA reads as TGTGCCAGCAGTCTCCGAGGACAGGGTACCTATAATTCACCCCTCCACTTT. Translation: CASSLRGQGTYNSPLHF.

The CDR3 nucleotides are TGCAGTGCTCGCCCAGCGGACGAGCAGTACTTC. This translates into CSARPADEQYF. This chain uses TRBV20-1 with TRBJ2-7; possible D gene TRBD2, 5 bases. The CDR3 is made up of 11 amino acids. The V end was cut by 5 bases, the J end by 5 bases, with 10 bases between. The germline CDR1 and CDR2 sequences are DFQATT and SNEGSKA (reference sequence).

This clone has a single count. This sequence joins TRBV7-6 and TRBJ2-5; TRBD1 might be the D (6 bases). V was pared by 1 base and J by 5 bases, with 14 bases between. CDR1 is SGHVS and CDR2 is FNYEAQ in the germline V gene. CDR3 size: 15 residues. The CDR3 loop reads CASSLDHRVGETQYF. The CDR3 coding sequence is TGTGCCAGCAGCTTAGACCACAGGGTGGGGGAGACCCAGTACTTC.

The chain is built from TRBV28 and TRBJ2-6; 7 nucleotides align to TRBD1. Unmatched junction bases numbered 8, after V lost 3 bases and J lost 0 bases. The CDR3 spans 18 residues. Germline CDR1 reads MDHEN; CDR2 reads SYDVKM. CDR3 sequence (DNA): TGTGCCAGCAGTTTTTCATGGGGACAGATCTCTGGGGCCAACGTCCTGACTTTC. The encoded protein is CASSFSWGQISGANVLTF.

The chain links TRBV15 to TRBJ1-5; 9 nucleotides agree with TRBD1. Trimming cost V 3 bases and J 4 bases; bases outside gene matches: 4. There are 15 residues in the CDR3. Germline V gene sequence: CDR1 LNHNV, CDR2 YYDKDF (reference sequence). This CDR3 is CATSRGQGGNQPQHF. In DNA, the CDR3 is TGTGCCACCAGCAGGGGACAGGGAGGGAATCAGCCCCAGCATTTT. Combining the CDR3 with reference TRBV15 and TRBJ1-5 gives the whole variable domain DAMVIQNPRYQVTQFGKPVTLSCSQTLNHNVMYWYQQKSSQAPKLLFHYYDKDFNNEADTPDNFQSRRPNTSFCFLDIRSPGLGDTAMYLCATSRGQGGNQPQHFGDGTRLSIL.

The gene calls are TRBV28 and TRBJ2-6; D might be TRBD2 (6 bases). The germline V gene encodes CDR1 MDHEN and CDR2 SYDVKM. The V and J ends lost 4 bases and 4 bases respectively, with 11 bases between them. The CDR3 is made up of 15 amino acids. CDR3 region: CASSWRGYGANVLTF. The CDR3 bases are TGTGCCAGCAGTTGGAGGGGTTACGGGGCCAACGTCCTGACTTTC.

The V gene is TRBV9, the J gene TRBJ1-3; possible D gene TRBD1, 6 bases. The germline V gene encodes CDR1 SGDLS and CDR2 YYNGEE. This CDR3 comprises 16 residues. V dropped 4 bases and J dropped 4 bases, with 18 bases sitting between them. The CDR3 bases are TGTGCCAGCAGCCCAATACCTACAGGGAACGGAAACACCATATATTTT. Translation: CASSPIPTGNGNTIYF. The variable domain in full, completed from reference TRBV9 and TRBJ1-3, reads DSGVTQTPKHLITATGQRVTLRCSPRSGDLSVYWYQQSLDQGLQFLIQYYNGEERAKGNILERFSAQQFPDLHSELNLSSLELGDSALYFCASSPIPTGNGNTIYFGEGSWLTVV.

V and J are TRBV28 and TRBJ2-3; the match to TRBD2 covers 12 bases. Germline V lookup: CDR1 MDHEN, CDR2 SYDVKM. With V trimmed by 6 bases and J by 2 bases, 18 bases remained unmatched. The CDR3 runs 20 residues. This CDR3 reads CASRELIATTSGGPTDTQYF. The CDR3 bases are TGTGCCAGCAGGGAGCTCATTGCCACGACTAGCGGGGGCCCCACAGATACGCAGTATTTT.

Concerning this clone itself: The junction differs from germline at one of its ends, possibly a read error. The V gene is TRBV5-1, the J gene TRBJ1-1; a weak D match, TRBD1 (5 bases). The CDR3 contains 13 residues. Germline CDR1 SGHRS, CDR2 YFSETQ. The chain's CDR3 is CASSSQENTKAFF. The DNA for the CDR3 is TGCGCCAGCAGCTCACAGGAAAACACTAAAGCTTTCTTT.

The chain couples TRBV19 to TRBJ2-7; D may be TRBD2 (7 bases). CDR1 is LNHDA and CDR2 is SQIVND in the germline V gene (reference sequence). Trimming shortened V by 10 bases and J by 6 bases, and 19 bases separated the two germline ends. The CDR3 sequence is 13 residues long. This chain's CDR3 is CATKEAGAGEQYF. In DNA form, the CDR3 reads TGTGCCACTAAGGAGGCGGGGGCAGGCGAGCAGTACTTC. Full variable domain (remainder filled in from reference TRBV19 and TRBJ2-7): DGGITQSPKYLFRKEGQNVTLSCEQNLNHDAMYWYRQDPGQGLRLIYYSQIVNDFQKGDIAEGYSVSREKKESFPLTVTSAQKNPTAFYLCATKEAGAGEQYFGPGTRLTVT.

V gene TRBV7-2 combines with J gene TRBJ2-7, with TRBD2 matching 7 bases. The germline V gene encodes CDR1 SGHTA and CDR2 FQGNSA. This CDR3 comprises 14 residues. Trimming at V came to 0 bases and at J to 4 bases, leaving 3 bases not matched to a gene. This CDR3 is CASSLAGGEYEQYF. In nucleotides, the CDR3 is TGTGCCAGCAGCTTAGCGGGGGGGGAGTACGAGCAGTACTTC.

The chain has TRBV6-5 and TRBJ1-2, with D possibly matching TRBD1 (5 bases). The germline CDR1 and CDR2 sequences are MNHEY and SVGAGI. This CDR3 spans 14 amino acids. V was cut by 6 bases and J by 11 bases, with 22 bases left in between. For the CDR3, the DNA is TGTGCCAGCAGATTAACGCTTGGGCAGGGTGGTTACACCTTC. It codes for CASRLTLGQGGYTF.

The chain is built from TRBV5-1 and TRBJ1-6; TRBD1 agrees at 10 bases. The CDR3 length is 15 residues. V was pared by 5 bases and J by 7 bases, with 6 bases of the junction left unmatched. The germline V gene encodes CDR1 SGHRS and CDR2 YFSETQ. The CDR3 DNA reads as TGCGCCAGCAGTCGGGGACAGGGGTGGAATTCACCCCTCCACTTT. Translation: CASSRGQGWNSPLHF.

V and J are TRBV7-9 and TRBJ1-5, with D hard to call. V was trimmed by 4 bases and J by 1 base, leaving 8 bases between them. Germline V lookup: CDR1 SEHNR, CDR2 FQNEAQ (reference sequence). This CDR3 is built from 14 residues. CDR3 residues: CASSSSGSNQPQHF. CDR3 sequence (DNA): TGTGCCAGCAGCTCCAGTGGCAGCAATCAGCCCCAGCATTTT.

The chain joins TRBV27 to TRBJ1-2, with TRBD1 identical over 8 bases. The CDR3 covers 14 residues. Trimming took 5 bases from V and 7 from J; bases not matched to a gene: 9. The germline V gene has CDR1 MNHEY and CDR2 SMNVEV (reference sequence). CDR3 in amino acids: CASSPLGQGAGYTF. CDR3 DNA: TGTGCCAGCAGTCCCCTCGGGCAGGGGGCTGGCTACACCTTC.

The rearrangement joins TRBV6-5 to TRBJ1-5, with D possibly being TRBD1 (6 bases). The germline V gene has CDR1 MNHEY and CDR2 SVGAGI. The CDR3 has 15 residues. V was cut by 0 bases and J by 3 bases, with 9 bases left in between. The CDR3 region is CASSYSGQLNQPQHF. Here the CDR3 DNA reads TGTGCCAGCAGTTACTCTGGACAGCTCAATCAGCCCCAGCATTTT.

This clone was recorded only once. The V and J genes are TRBV5-4 and TRBJ2-5, with D tentatively TRBD2 (5 bases). The V and J ends lost 0 bases and 3 bases respectively, with 9 bases between them. This CDR3 spans 14 amino acids. CDR1 is SGHNT and CDR2 is YYREEE in the germline V gene (reference sequence). CDR3: CASSLGGSEETQYF. CDR3 in DNA: TGTGCCAGCAGCTTGGGTGGTAGCGAAGAGACCCAGTACTTC.

As concerns this clone: At one boundary the junction diverges from the germline segment, which might be a read error. J is TRBJ1-3 and V is TRBV12-3 or TRBV12-4; 9 bases align to TRBD1. The CDR3 runs 12 residues. In DNA form, the CDR3 reads TGTGCCAGCAGGGGCACCGGGACAGGGACTTTTTTT. It codes for CASRGTGTGTFF.

This clone turned up a few times. The CDR3 bases are TGTGCCAGCAGCCTCTCCCGGGGAGGGGAGACCCAGTACTTC. It is translated as CASSLSRGGETQYF. This chain uses TRBV7-2 with TRBJ2-5; 7 bases map to TRBD2. Unmatched junction bases numbered 8, after V lost 5 bases and J lost 5 bases. The CDR3 is made up of 14 amino acids. Germline V CDR1 and CDR2: SGHTA, FQGNSA.

The rearrangement links TRBV19 to TRBJ2-4, with a possible D match to TRBD1 (6 bases). V lost 0 bases to trimming and J lost 4 bases, with 13 bases between them. Per germline, CDR1 LNHDA and CDR2 SQIVND (reference sequence). CDR3 length: 16 residues. CDR3 nucleotides: TGTGCCAGTAGTATAGATCAACAGGGTAGGAAAAACATTCAGTACTTC. Its translation is CASSIDQQGRKNIQYF.

The CDR3 DNA follows: TGTGCCAGCAGCTTAGACAGGGGTGACACCGGGGAGCTGTTTTTT. Its translation: CASSLDRGDTGELFF. V is TRBV13 and J is TRBJ2-2; 7 bases map to TRBD1. J gave up 3 bases and V 1 base, and 2 bases lay outside the gene matches. The CDR3 contains 15 residues. CDR1 PRHDT and CDR2 FYEKMQ come from the germline V gene (reference sequence).

The rearrangement links TRBV27 to TRBJ1-5; TRBD1 might be the D (5 bases). Germline loops: CDR1 MNHEY, CDR2 SMNVEV (reference sequence). CDR3 length: 14 amino acids. V was trimmed by 0 bases and J by 5 bases, leaving 8 bases between them. DNA of the CDR3: TGTGCCAGCAGTTTATCGGGCAGGGATCAGCCCCAGCATTTT. It encodes CASSLSGRDQPQHF.

The CDR3 reads CASSPRQGSGELFF. In nucleotides, the CDR3 is TGTGCCAGCAGCCCGCGACAGGGGTCCGGGGAGCTGTTTTTT. The V call is TRBV7-9, the J call TRBJ2-2, with 8 bases that match TRBD1. This CDR3 comprises 14 residues. Trimming cost V 5 bases and J 6 bases; bases outside gene matches: 5. CDR1 is SEHNR, CDR2 FQNEAQ, per germline (reference sequence).